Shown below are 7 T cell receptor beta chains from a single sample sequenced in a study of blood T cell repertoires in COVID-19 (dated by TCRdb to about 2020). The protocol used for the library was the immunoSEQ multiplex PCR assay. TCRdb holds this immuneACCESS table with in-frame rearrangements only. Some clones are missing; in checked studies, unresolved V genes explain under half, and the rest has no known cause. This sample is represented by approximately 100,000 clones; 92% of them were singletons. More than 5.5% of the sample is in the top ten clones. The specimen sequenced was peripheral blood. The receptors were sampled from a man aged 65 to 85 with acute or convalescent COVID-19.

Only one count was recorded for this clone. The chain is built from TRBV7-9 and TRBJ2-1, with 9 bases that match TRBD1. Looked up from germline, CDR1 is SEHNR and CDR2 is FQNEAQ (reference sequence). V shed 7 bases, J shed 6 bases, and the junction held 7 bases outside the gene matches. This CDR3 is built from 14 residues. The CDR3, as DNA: TGTGCCAGCACCTCTGGGACAGGGAGCAATGAGCAGTTCTTC. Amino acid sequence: CASTSGTGSNEQFF.

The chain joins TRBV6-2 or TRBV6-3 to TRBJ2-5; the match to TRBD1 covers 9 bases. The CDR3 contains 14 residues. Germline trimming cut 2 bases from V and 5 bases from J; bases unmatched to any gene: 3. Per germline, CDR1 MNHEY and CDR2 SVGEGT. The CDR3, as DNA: TGTGCCAGCAGTTACGGGACAGGGATGGAGACCCAGTACTTC. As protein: CASSYGTGMETQYF.

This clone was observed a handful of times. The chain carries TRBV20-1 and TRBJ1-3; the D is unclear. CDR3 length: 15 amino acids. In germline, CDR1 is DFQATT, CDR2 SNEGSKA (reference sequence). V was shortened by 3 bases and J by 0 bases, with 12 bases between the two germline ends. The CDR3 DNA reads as TGCAGTGCTAGTAGGTGGGCAAACTCTGGAAACACCATATATTTT. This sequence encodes CSASRWANSGNTIYF.

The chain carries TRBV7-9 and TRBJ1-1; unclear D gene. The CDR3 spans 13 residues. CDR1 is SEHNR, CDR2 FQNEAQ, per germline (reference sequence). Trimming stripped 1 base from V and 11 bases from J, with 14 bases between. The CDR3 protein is CASSLGGWERAFF. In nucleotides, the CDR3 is TGTGCCAGCAGCTTAGGAGGGTGGGAGAGGGCTTTCTTT.

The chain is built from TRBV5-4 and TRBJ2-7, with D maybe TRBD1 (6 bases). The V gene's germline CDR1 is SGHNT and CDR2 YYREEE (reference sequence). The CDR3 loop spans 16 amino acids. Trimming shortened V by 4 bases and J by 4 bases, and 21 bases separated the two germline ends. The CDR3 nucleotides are TGTGCCAGCAGCCCATATGGGACACGACGAGTATACGAGCAGTACTTC. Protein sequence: CASSPYGTRRVYEQYF.

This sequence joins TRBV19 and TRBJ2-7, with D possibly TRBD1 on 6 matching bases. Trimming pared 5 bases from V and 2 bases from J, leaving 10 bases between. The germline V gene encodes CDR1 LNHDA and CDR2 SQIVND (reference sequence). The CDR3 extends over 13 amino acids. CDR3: CASSVGTTYEQYF. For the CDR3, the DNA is TGTGCCAGTAGTGTTGGGACAACCTACGAGCAGTACTTC.

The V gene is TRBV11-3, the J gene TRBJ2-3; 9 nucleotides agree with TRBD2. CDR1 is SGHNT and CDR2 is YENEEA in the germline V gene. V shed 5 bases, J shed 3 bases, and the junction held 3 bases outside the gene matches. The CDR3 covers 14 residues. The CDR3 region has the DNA TGTGCCAGCAGCATTAGCGGGGGTACAGATACGCAGTATTTT. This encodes CASSISGGTDTQYF.